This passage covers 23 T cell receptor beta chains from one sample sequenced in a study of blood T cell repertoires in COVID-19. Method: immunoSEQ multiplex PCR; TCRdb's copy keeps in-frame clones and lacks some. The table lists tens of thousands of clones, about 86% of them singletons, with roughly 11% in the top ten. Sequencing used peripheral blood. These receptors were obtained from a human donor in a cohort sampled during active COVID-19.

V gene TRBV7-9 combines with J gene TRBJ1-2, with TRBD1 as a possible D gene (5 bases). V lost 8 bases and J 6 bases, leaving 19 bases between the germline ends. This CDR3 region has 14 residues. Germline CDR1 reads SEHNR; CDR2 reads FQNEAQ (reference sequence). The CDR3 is CASGRGSGSDGYTF. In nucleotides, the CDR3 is TGTGCCAGCGGCCGGGGGTCGGGATCTGATGGCTACACCTTC.

The CDR3 nucleotides are TGCGCCAGCCGAAAACTAGCGGGGGACAATGAGCAGTTCTTC. Encoded protein: CASRKLAGDNEQFF. The rearrangement joins TRBV10-1 to TRBJ2-1, with 11 bases identical to TRBD2. After removal of 8 bases from V and 5 bases from J, the junction contained 5 bases not matched to a gene. Germline V gene data show CDR1 as WNHNN and CDR2 as SYGVQD (reference sequence). CDR3 length: 14 amino acids.

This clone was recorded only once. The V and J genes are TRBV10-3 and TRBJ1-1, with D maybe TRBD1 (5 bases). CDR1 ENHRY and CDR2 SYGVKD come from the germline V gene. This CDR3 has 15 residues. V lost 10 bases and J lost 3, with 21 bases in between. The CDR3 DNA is TGTGCCACCAAGCGGCAGGTCGGGGGTGACACTGAAGCTTTCTTT. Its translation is CATKRQVGGDTEAFF.

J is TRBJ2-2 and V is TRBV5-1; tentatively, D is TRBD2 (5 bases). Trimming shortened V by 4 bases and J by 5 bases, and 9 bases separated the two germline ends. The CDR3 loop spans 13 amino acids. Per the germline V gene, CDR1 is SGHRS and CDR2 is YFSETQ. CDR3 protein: CASSLAGTGELFF. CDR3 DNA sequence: TGCGCCAGCAGCCTGGCGGGTACCGGGGAGCTGTTTTTT.

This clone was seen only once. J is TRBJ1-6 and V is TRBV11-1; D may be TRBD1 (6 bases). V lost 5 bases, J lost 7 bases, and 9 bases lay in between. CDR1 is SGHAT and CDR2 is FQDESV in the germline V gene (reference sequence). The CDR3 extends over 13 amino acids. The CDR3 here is CASSLGQNSPLHF. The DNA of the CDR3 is TGTGCCAGCAGCCTAGGACAGAATTCACCCCTCCACTTT.

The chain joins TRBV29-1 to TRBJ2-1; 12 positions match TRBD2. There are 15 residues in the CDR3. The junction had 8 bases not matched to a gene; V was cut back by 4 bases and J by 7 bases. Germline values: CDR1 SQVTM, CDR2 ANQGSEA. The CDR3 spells CSVAGAGTSGNEQFF. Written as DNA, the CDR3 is TGCAGCGTTGCGGGAGCCGGGACTAGCGGGAATGAGCAGTTCTTC.

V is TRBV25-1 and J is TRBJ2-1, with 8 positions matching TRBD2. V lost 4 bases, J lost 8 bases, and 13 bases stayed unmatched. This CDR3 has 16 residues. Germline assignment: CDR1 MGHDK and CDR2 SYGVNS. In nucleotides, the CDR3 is TGTGCCAGCAGTGGGTGGAGAGTAGCGGGGTCTGATGAGCAGTTCTTC. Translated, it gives CASSGWRVAGSDEQFF.

In DNA, the CDR3 is TGTGCCACCAGCAGAGCCGACAGGCTAACTACTCGCAATCAGCCCCAGCATTTT. It yields the protein CATSRADRLTTRNQPQHF. The V call is TRBV15, the J call TRBJ1-5, with a possible D match to TRBD1 (6 bases). Germline V gene sequence: CDR1 LNHNV, CDR2 YYDKDF (reference sequence). The CDR3 is made up of 18 amino acids. V lost 1 base and J lost 2, with 18 bases in between.

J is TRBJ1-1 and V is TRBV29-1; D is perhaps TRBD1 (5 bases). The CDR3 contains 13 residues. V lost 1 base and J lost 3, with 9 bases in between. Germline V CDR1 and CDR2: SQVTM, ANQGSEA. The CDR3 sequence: CSVEAAGDTEAFF. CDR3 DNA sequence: TGCAGCGTTGAAGCCGCGGGGGACACTGAAGCTTTCTTT.

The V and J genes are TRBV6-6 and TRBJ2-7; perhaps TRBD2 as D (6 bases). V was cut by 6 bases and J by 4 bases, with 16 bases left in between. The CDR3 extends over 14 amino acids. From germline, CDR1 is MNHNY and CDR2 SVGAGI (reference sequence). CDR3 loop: CASSQPREKYEQYF. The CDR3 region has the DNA TGTGCCAGCAGCCAGCCCCGGGAGAAATACGAGCAGTACTTC.

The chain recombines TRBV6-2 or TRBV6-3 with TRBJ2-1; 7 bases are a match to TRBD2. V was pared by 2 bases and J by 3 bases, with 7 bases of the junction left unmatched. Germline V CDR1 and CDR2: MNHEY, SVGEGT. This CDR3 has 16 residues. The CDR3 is CASSYHQREGYNEQFF. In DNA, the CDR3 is TGTGCCAGCAGTTACCACCAGCGGGAAGGCTACAATGAGCAGTTCTTC.

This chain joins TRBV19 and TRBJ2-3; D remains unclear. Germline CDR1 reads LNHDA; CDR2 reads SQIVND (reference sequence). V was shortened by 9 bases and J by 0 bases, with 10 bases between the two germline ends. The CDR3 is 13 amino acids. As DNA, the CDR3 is TGTGCCAGCCGTTGGGCCAGCACAGATACGCAGTATTTT. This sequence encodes CASRWASTDTQYF.

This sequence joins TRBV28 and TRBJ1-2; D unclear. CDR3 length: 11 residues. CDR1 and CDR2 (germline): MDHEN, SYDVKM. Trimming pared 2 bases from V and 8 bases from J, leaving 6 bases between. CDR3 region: CASSLSFGYTF. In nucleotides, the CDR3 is TGTGCCAGCAGTTTAAGCTTCGGCTACACCTTC.

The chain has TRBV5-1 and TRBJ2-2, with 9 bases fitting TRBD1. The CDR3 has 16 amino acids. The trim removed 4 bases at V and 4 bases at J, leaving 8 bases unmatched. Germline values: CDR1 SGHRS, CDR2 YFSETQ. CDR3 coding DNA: TGCGCCAGCAGCAGCGGACAGGGGAGGGCCACCGGGGAGCTGTTTTTT. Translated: CASSSGQGRATGELFF.

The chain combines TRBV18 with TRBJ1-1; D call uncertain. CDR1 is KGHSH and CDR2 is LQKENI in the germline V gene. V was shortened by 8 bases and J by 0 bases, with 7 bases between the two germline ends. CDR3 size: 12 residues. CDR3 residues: CASALMNTEAFF. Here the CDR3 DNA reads TGTGCCAGCGCGCTAATGAACACTGAAGCTTTCTTT.

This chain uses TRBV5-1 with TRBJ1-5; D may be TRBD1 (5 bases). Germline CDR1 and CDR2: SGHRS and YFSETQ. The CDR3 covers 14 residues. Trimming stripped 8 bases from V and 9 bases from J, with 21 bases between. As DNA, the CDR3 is TGCGCCAGAAGACCCCCGGGACTCCCCCGGCCCCAGCATTTT. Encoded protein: CARRPPGLPRPQHF.

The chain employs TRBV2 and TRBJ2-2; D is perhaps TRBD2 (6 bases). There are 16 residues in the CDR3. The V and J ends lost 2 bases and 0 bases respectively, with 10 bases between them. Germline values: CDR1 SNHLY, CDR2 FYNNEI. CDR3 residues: CASSEWGGANTGELFF. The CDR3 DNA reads TGTGCCAGCAGTGAATGGGGCGGGGCGAACACCGGGGAGCTGTTTTTT.

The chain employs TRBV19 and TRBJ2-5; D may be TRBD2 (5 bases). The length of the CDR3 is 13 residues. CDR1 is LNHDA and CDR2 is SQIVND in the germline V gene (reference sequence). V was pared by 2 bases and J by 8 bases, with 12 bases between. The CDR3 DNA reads TGTGCCAGTAGTATAAGGGTGGGGAGCACCCAGTACTTC. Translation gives CASSIRVGSTQYF. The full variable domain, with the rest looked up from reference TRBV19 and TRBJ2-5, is DGGITQSPKYLFRKEGQNVTLSCEQNLNHDAMYWYRQDPGQGLRLIYYSQIVNDFQKGDIAEGYSVSREKKESFPLTVTSAQKNPTAFYLCASSIRVGSTQYFGPGTRLLVL.

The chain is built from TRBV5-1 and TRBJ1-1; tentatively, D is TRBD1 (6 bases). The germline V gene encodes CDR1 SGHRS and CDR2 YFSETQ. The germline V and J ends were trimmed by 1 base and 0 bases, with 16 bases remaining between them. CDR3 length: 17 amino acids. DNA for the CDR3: TGCGCCAGCAGCTTGCAGGGAGGGGGACTCATGAACACTGAAGCTTTCTTT. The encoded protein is CASSLQGGGLMNTEAFF.

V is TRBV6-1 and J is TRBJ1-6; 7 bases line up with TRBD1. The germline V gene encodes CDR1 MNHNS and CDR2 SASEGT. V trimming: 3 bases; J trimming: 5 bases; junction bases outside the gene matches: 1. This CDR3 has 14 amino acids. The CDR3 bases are TGTGCCAGCAGTGACACAGGGGATAATTCACCCCTCCACTTT. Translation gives CASSDTGDNSPLHF.

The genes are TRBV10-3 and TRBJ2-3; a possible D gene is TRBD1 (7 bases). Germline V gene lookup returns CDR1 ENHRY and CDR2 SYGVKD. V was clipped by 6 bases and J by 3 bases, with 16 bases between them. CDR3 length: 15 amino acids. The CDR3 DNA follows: TGTGCCATCAGGCGGGACAGAAAAGAAACAGATACGCAGTATTTT. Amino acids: CAIRRDRKETDTQYF.

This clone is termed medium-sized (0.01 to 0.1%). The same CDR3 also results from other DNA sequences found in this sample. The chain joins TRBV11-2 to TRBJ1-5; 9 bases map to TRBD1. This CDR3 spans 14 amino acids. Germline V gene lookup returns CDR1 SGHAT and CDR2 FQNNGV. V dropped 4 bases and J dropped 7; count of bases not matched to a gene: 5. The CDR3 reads CASSSGQGDQPQHF. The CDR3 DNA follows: TGTGCCAGCAGCTCGGGACAGGGTGACCAGCCCCAGCATTTT.

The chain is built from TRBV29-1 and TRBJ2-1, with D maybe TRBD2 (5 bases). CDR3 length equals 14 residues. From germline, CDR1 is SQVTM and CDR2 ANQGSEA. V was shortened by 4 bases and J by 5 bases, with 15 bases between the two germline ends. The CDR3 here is CSVGGQRTHNEQFF. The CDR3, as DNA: TGCAGCGTTGGGGGTCAGCGGACCCACAATGAGCAGTTCTTC.